This TCR beta chain was profiled in a study of T cell responses to AZD1222 COVID-19 vaccine. Libraries were prepared by immunoSEQ multiplex PCR; TCRdb keeps only in-frame clonotypes and omits some of them. The sample includes around 76,000 clones, 85% of them seen just once. This CDR3 has 20 amino acids. Germline V gene sequence: CDR1 MDHEN, CDR2 SYDVKM. The V segment lost 1 base and the J segment 7 bases; nucleotides outside the gene matches: 20. Note on this clone: Its antigen is currently unknown.

Whole-study results and caveats: It was only after the peak T cell response that any repertoires were sampled. Receipt of two AZD1222 doses was followed by a rise in Spike-specific TCR breadth and depth. Donors skewed white British and female; clonal diversity was possibly underestimated.

The source is an adult in good health. The chain couples TRBV28 to TRBJ1-3; TRBD1 matches at 9 bases. Sequences were derived from peripheral blood, sampled on day 0 of AZD1222 vaccination. The chain's CDR3 is CASSLSTATWTGDNGNTIYF. The CDR3 coding sequence is TGTGCCAGCAGTTTATCTACCGCCACATGGACAGGGGATAATGGGAACACCATATATTTT. Full variable domain (outside the CDR3, taken from reference TRBV28 and TRBJ1-3): DVKVTQSSRYLVKRTGEKVFLECVQDMDHENMFWYRQDPGLGLRLIYFSYDVKMKEKGDIPEGYSVSREKKERFSLILESASTNQTSMYLCASSLSTATWTGDNGNTIYFGEGSWLTVV.